Each of the 11 T cell receptor beta chains below was sequenced from the same sample in a study of regulatory T cells in long-lasting Graves disease. As for time point: newly diagnosed GD, antithyroid drugs for less than 3 months. Following extraction of RNA from PBMCs, that RNA was used to make the TCR library. TCR beta libraries were built with iRepertoire HTBI primers and Arm-PCR of CDR3 regions. TCRdb reprocessed the multiplex PCR reads via MiXCR and lists one record per CDR3 protein. The sample consists of 550,000 to 600,000 distinct CDR3 sequences, 16% of them appearing once. This sample was also put to use in a study of T cells in Graves' hyperthyroidism and ophthalmopathy.

The source was peripheral blood mononuclear cells (PBMCs), collected at new diagnosis, from a patient treated with antithyroid drugs. The receptors shown here come from a man aged 18 to 35 with Graves disease.

This sequence joins TRBV9 and TRBJ2-7; D perhaps matches TRBD2 (6 bases). Looked up from germline, CDR1 is SGDLS and CDR2 is YYNGEE. The CDR3 totals 15 residues. V lost 0 bases to trimming and J lost 2 bases, with 12 bases between them. In DNA, the CDR3 is TGTGCCAGCAGCGTAGAACCGGGAGCCCCCTACGAGCAGTACTTC. Its translation is CASSVEPGAPYEQYF.

This clonotype was seen a few times. V usage is TRBV18 and J usage is TRBJ2-3; D unclear. Germline-derived CDR1 and CDR2 are KGHSH and LQKENI. V gave up 1 base and J gave up 2 bases, with 13 bases separating them. This CDR3 contains 16 residues. In DNA, the CDR3 is TGTGCCAGCTCACCACGGAGCGAGGCCTCCACAGATACGCAGTATTTT. This gives the protein CASSPRSEASTDTQYF.

The CDR3 coding sequence is TGTGCCAGCAGCGTAGGGACAGGGGGAGGCTACACCTTC. Translation: CASSVGTGGGYTF. The chain links TRBV7-8 to TRBJ1-2; TRBD1 agrees at 11 bases. The CDR3 covers 13 residues. Germline-derived CDR1 and CDR2 are SGHVS and FQNEAQ. V lost 5 bases, J lost 8 bases, and 4 bases stayed unmatched.

This clonotype has just a few counts. The chain joins TRBV4-1 to TRBJ1-1, with D perhaps matching TRBD1 (6 bases). Germline V lookup: CDR1 MGHRA, CDR2 YSYEKL. V lost 6 bases and J 1 base, leaving 15 bases between the germline ends. The CDR3 spans 15 residues. The chain's CDR3 is CASRESTGTNTEAFF. The CDR3 DNA sequence: TGCGCCAGCAGGGAATCGACAGGAACGAACACTGAAGCTTTCTTT.

In this sample, this clonotype turned up many times. J is TRBJ2-7 and V is TRBV5-1, with 9 bases matching TRBD1. The CDR3 sequence is 14 residues long. Germline lookup yields CDR1 SGHRS and CDR2 YFSETQ. Germline trimming cut 6 bases from V and 4 bases from J; bases unmatched to any gene: 8. The CDR3 DNA reads TGCGCCAGCAACCCCGGGGACAGGGTTTACGAGCAGTACTTC. Translation: CASNPGDRVYEQYF.

The table lists this clonotype with a few counts. This chain uses TRBV6-1 with TRBJ2-7, with 9 bases that match TRBD2. The CDR3 has 16 residues. Trimming at V came to 4 bases and at J to 4 bases, leaving 11 bases not matched to a gene. Germline V gene sequence: CDR1 MNHNS, CDR2 SASEGT. The CDR3 reads CASSGSGGPAFYEQYF. The CDR3 nucleotides read TGTGCCAGCAGTGGAAGCGGGGGGCCGGCTTTTTACGAGCAGTACTTC.

The V gene is TRBV9, the J gene TRBJ1-1; D ambiguous. The CDR3 has 15 residues. CDR1 is SGDLS and CDR2 is YYNGEE in the germline V gene. Trimming cost V 0 bases and J 1 base, with 10 bases left between them. The CDR3 sequence: CASSVAPGSNTEAFF. CDR3 nucleotide sequence: TGTGCCAGCAGCGTAGCTCCCGGGTCGAACACTGAAGCTTTCTTT.

The chain couples TRBV7-8 to TRBJ1-2; 11 bases are shared with TRBD1. Germline V gives CDR1 SGHVS, CDR2 FQNEAQ. V shed 8 bases and J 8 bases; nucleotides not matched to a gene: 7. The CDR3 is 13 amino acids. The CDR3 loop is CASGVGTGGGYTF. The CDR3 DNA is TGTGCCAGCGGCGTAGGGACAGGGGGAGGCTACACCTTC.

This chain uses TRBV14 with TRBJ2-3, with 15 bases that match TRBD2. The CDR3 totals 18 residues. Germline trimming cut 0 bases from V and 4 bases from J; bases unmatched to any gene: 5. The germline V gene has CDR1 SGHDN and CDR2 FVKESK. Here the CDR3 DNA reads TGTGCCAGCAGCCAAGATTTCGGACTAGCGGGAGGGCCAGATACGCAGTATTTT. Translated: CASSQDFGLAGGPDTQYF.

Ten or more counts support this clonotype. The rearrangement uses TRBV20-1 and TRBJ1-1; TRBD1 matches 10 bases. CDR3 length: 15 amino acids. The V and J ends lost 5 bases and 3 bases, in that order; junction bases with no gene match: 9. CDR1 DFQATT and CDR2 SNEGSKA come from the germline V gene (reference sequence). The CDR3 nucleotides are TGCAGTGCTGGCGCTCCTGGACAGGGGGACACTGAAGCTTTCTTT. Translating it yields CSAGAPGQGDTEAFF.

This clonotype was seen many times. The rearrangement uses TRBV7-9 and TRBJ2-1, with D possibly being TRBD1 (6 bases). The CDR3 sequence is 13 residues long. The germline CDR1 and CDR2 sequences are SEHNR and FQNEAQ (reference sequence). Trimming shortened V by 4 bases and J by 9 bases, and 13 bases separated the two germline ends. The CDR3, as DNA: TGTGCCAGCAGCTCAACAGGGTCGGGTGAGCAGTTCTTC. This encodes CASSSTGSGEQFF.